A single T cell receptor (beta chain) is shown here with its context. This clonotype was counted at least ten times. Its antigen is still unknown. Per-base qualities were not stored, and no clone one base away is much larger. This sample is part of a study of human T cells and chemical hapten exposure (TCRdb year 2021). Regarding the complete study: For sensitization, 2% DPC in acetone was applied to a roughly 2 cm by roughly 2 cm area of upper inner arm skin. Libraries were combined into a pool for sequencing, and differences in TCR yield between samples came mainly from small differences in library volumes within the pool. Blood was sampled from patients pre-sensitization (week 0) and at 2, 6 and about 24 weeks after DPC sensitization. The patient cohort, mostly female, included alopecia areata with under or over 50% scalp involvement, alopecia totalis and alopecia universalis. Weekly therapeutic DPC doses were additionally applied to the scalp of patients throughout the roughly 23-week study period. For TCR sequencing, blood came from 25 to 35 alopecia patients at anywhere from one to four time points (pre-sensitization, 2, 6 and 24 weeks). This study followed changes in the peripheral blood TCR repertoire in vivo during primary and secondary sensitization of alopecia patients to the hapten diphenylcyclopropenone (DPC). Patch tests used Finn chambers with 0.01% DPC on the upper back, scored after 6 days by International Contact Dermatitis Research Group standards. What the work shows at the level of the full study, not this receptor alone: No change with DPC sensitization was found in the number of TCRs above 1 in 1000 frequency, and no evidence of global repertoire structure alterations was found. Because all patients had alopecia, a presumed autoimmune disease, the immune response of the patients might differ from that of healthy individuals. After repeated subsampling, changes were observed in the strength of the expansion versus patch-test correlation and in the threshold at which the correlation became significant. Expanded TCRs formed significantly more large CDR3 similarity clusters than pre-sensitization or healthy control sets, consistent with antigen-driven responses. A positive correlation was found between the number of PT1 expanded TCRs and patch test score, with significance reached at thresholds 8, 16 and 32 but not 4.

The library relied on RACE. Sequencing was performed on a NextSeq 500. During library preparation, unique molecular identifiers were attached to individual cDNA molecules so that TCRs could be counted quantitatively and reproducibly. Each blood RNA sample was used to sequence both TCR alpha and TCR beta chains. Per the original workflow: A median of about 89,000 TCRs per sample was observed, with a range of 23,224 to 690,600. V, J and CDR3 annotation of the TCR reads was performed with the Decombinator software suite. For PS versus PT1 abundance plots, all samples were subsampled to the same number of TCRs (28,000). Expanded TCRs were defined as absent before sensitization and observed at least eight times at the 2-week time point. TCRdb trimmed the raw reads at Q25, called clones with MiXCR and kept productive beta chains. Each entry is one CDR3 protein sequence, shown with its most common DNA and genes. None of the V and J calls come from the authors' own analysis; TCRdb made them. The sample data list just over 350,000 distinct CDR3 sequences, and around 6% of these were observed just once. Clones ranked in the top ten supply around 6.1% of the sample.

This specimen's time point label, interpreted: patch test 2, 6 weeks after DPC sensitization. What the treatment or condition label conveys for this sample: therapeutic diphenylcyclopropenone sensitization with weekly scalp DPC. At every patch-test visit, the blood draw took place before the patch test was put on. Eligible patients were aged 18 to 70, diagnosed with alopecia, deemed suitable for DPC therapy, and excluded if pregnant. Total RNA was isolated from unfractionated whole blood collected in Tempus Blood RNA tubes. The CDR3 numbers 16 residues from cysteine through phenylalanine. Only the CDR3 DNA is retained, 48 bases long and in frame from the first base. V is pared back by 6 bases and J by 3 bases, with 21 bases lying between the germline termini. The germline V gene (reference sequence) provides CDR1 DFQATT and CDR2 SNEGSKA.

The rearrangement joined TRBV20-1 to TRBJ1-3; a tentative D match to TRBD1 spans 5 bases. The origin of this receptor is a woman younger than 35 with alopecia areata. Some clones in this sample may be carry-over from other donors' samples. The specimen was whole blood, collected in connection with sensitization to the hapten diphenylcyclopropenone (DPC). The CDR3 protein: CSAPISGKLGGNTIYF. The nucleotides read TGCAGTGCCCCCATCTCAGGGAAGCTTGGTGGAAACACCATATATTTT.